Shown below are 25 T cell receptor beta chains from a single sample sequenced in a study of Graves' ophthalmopathy and Graves' hyperthyroidism. Amplification targeted the TCR beta CDR3 regions, with RNA transcripts as the source material. Second-round multiplex PCR came after a first-round RT-PCR that employed HTBI primers. MiXCR, applied by TCRdb to the multiplex PCR reads, yields one record per CDR3 protein. Counted here are about 740,000 distinct CDR3 sequences, roughly 40% occurring once; the ten biggest clones make up less than 55%. Sequenced material: peripheral blood. These receptors were collected from an adult man with Graves' ophthalmopathy.

This clonotype has at least ten counts. The chain is built from TRBV19 and TRBJ1-1, with D possibly being TRBD1 (5 bases). Germline V lookup: CDR1 LNHDA, CDR2 SQIVND (reference sequence). The CDR3 is made up of 14 amino acids. Trimming left V 6 bases short and J 6 bases short, with 17 bases between. DNA for the CDR3: TGTGCCAGTAGGAGGGACGGAAGGGCTGCTGAAGCTTTCTTT. Its translation: CASRRDGRAAEAFF.

This clonotype was recorded once. The chain combines TRBV12-3 or TRBV12-4 with TRBJ2-5; 8 bases line up with TRBD2. The CDR3 contains 15 residues. J lost 5 bases, V lost 8 bases, and 13 bases had no gene match. The CDR3 region is CASLPTLPGGETQYF. The CDR3 nucleotides read TGTGCCAGCCTCCCTACCCTCCCGGGGGGGGAGACCCAGTACTTC.

This clonotype was seen at least ten times. This chain links TRBV2 with TRBJ1-2, with 8 bases matching TRBD1. From germline, CDR1 is SNHLY and CDR2 FYNNEI. The CDR3 has 13 residues. V trimming: 2 bases; J trimming: 8 bases; junction bases outside the gene matches: 4. DNA of the CDR3: TGTGCCAGCAGTGAACATACAGGGGGAGGCTACACCTTC. Protein: CASSEHTGGGYTF.

This clonotype was seen ten or more times. The chain carries TRBV7-2 and TRBJ1-5; D is unclear. The CDR3 has 13 residues. V was trimmed by 1 base and J by 4 bases, leaving 5 bases between them. Germline V gene sequence: CDR1 SGHTA, CDR2 FQGNSA. Here the CDR3 DNA reads TGTGCCAGCAGCTTAGATCCGAATCAGCCCCAGCATTTT. It translates to CASSLDPNQPQHF.

This chain connects TRBV6-6 to TRBJ2-7; D is unclear. The CDR3 spans 13 residues. Trimming took 0 bases from V and 3 from J, leaving 6 bases between them. The germline V gene encodes CDR1 MNHNY and CDR2 SVGAGI (reference sequence). CDR3 nucleotide sequence: TGTGCCAGCAGTTACTCGTCAGTCTACGAGCAGTACTTC. Encoded protein: CASSYSSVYEQYF.

With respect to this clonotype: A read error may explain this, as a much larger clone is one base away. This chain links TRBV7-7 with TRBJ1-5; D gene ambiguous. This CDR3 region has 16 residues. Germline V CDR1 and CDR2: SSHAT, FNYEAQ (reference sequence). The DNA for the CDR3 is TGTGCTAGCAGCTACTTACTCCGGGCCAACGGTCAGCCCCAGCATTTT. Its protein is CASSYLLRANGQPQHF.

This clonotype has just one count. An end of the junction does not agree with germline; a read error may underlie this. V and J are TRBV9 and TRBJ1-4, with a possible D match to TRBD1 (5 bases). Germline loops: CDR1 SGDLS, CDR2 YYNGEE. This CDR3 contains 16 residues. CDR3 sequence: CASSVELTATNEKLFF. CDR3 in DNA: TGTGCCAGCAGCGTAGAATTGACAGCAACCAATGAAAAACTGTTTTTT.

This clonotype was seen at least ten times. The rearrangement links TRBV7-2 to TRBJ1-4; a weak D match, TRBD1 (6 bases). Deletions cut 6 bases from V and 4 bases from J, with 15 bases between. This CDR3 spans 15 amino acids. Germline V gene sequence: CDR1 SGHTA, CDR2 FQGNSA. CDR3 DNA: TGTGCCAGCAGAAGGGCAGGGGCCGTTAATGAAAAACTGTTTTTT. The encoded protein is CASRRAGAVNEKLFF.

The chain is built from TRBV15 and TRBJ2-1; D could derive from TRBD1 or TRBD2 (7 bases each). From germline, CDR1 is LNHNV and CDR2 YYDKDF (reference sequence). Between the trimmed V and J ends, which lost 0 bases and 0 bases, there was a span of 9 bases. This CDR3 has 16 amino acids. The CDR3: CATSRDRGGSYNEQFF. CDR3 sequence (DNA): TGTGCCACCAGCAGAGACAGGGGGGGCTCCTACAATGAGCAGTTCTTC.

The chain combines TRBV7-9 with TRBJ2-5; 8 nucleotides line up with TRBD1. Per the germline V gene, CDR1 is SEHNR and CDR2 is FQNEAQ (reference sequence). The CDR3 runs to 15 residues. Germline trimming cut 4 bases from V and 5 bases from J; bases unmatched to any gene: 9. CDR3 coding DNA: TGTGCCAGCAGCTCGGCAGGGGGCTGGACGGAGACCCAGTACTTC. It yields the protein CASSSAGGWTETQYF.

This clonotype was seen a few times. This chain links TRBV7-2 with TRBJ1-5; D remains ambiguous. Trimming took 2 bases from V and 6 from J, leaving 8 bases between them. The CDR3 is 13 residues long. CDR1 SGHTA and CDR2 FQGNSA come from the germline V gene. CDR3 sequence reads: CASSLSKSQPQHF. The CDR3 DNA follows: TGTGCCAGCAGCTTATCGAAAAGTCAGCCCCAGCATTTT. Full variable domain (outside the CDR3, taken from reference TRBV7-2 and TRBJ1-5): GAGVSQSPSNKVTEKGKDVELRCDPISGHTALYWYRQSLGQGLEFLIYFQGNSAPDKSGLPSDRFSAERTGGSVSTLTIQRTQQEDSAVYLCASSLSKSQPQHFGDGTRLSIL.

About this clonotype itself: A read error may explain this, as a much larger clone is one base away. The V and J genes are TRBV15 and TRBJ2-2; unclear D gene. CDR3 length equals 13 residues. V was cut by 0 bases and J by 6 bases, with 5 bases left in between. Germline CDR1 and CDR2: LNHNV and YYDKDF (reference sequence). The CDR3 is CATSRDSAGELFF. The CDR3 bases are TGTGCCACCAGCAGAGATAGTGCCGGGGAGCTGTTTTTT. The full variable domain, in which reference TRBV15 and TRBJ2-2 provide the parts outside the CDR3, is DAMVIQNPRYQVTQFGKPVTLSCSQTLNHNVMYWYQQKSSQAPKLLFHYYDKDFNNEADTPDNFQSRRPNTSFCFLDIRSPGLGDTAMYLCATSRDSAGELFFGEGSRLTVL.

Notes on this clonotype: One junction end does not reproduce the germline sequence, and a read error may be involved. This rearrangement joins TRBV10-3 to TRBJ2-7, with no clear D. Germline V gives CDR1 ENHRY, CDR2 SYGVKD. The CDR3 loop spans 12 amino acids. CDR3 loop: CASSSRSDEQYF. Written as DNA, the CDR3 is TGTGCCAGCAGTTCCCGATCGGACGAGCAGTACTTC.

This clonotype was seen once. Just one base apart from a much larger clone, this may be a read error. The chain couples TRBV24-1 to TRBJ1-2, with D maybe TRBD1 (5 bases). V was clipped by 3 bases and J by 6 bases, with 13 bases between them. The CDR3 sequence is 14 residues long. The germline V gene encodes CDR1 KGHDR and CDR2 SFDVKD. Here the CDR3 DNA reads TGTGCCACCAGTGATCCAGGGACCGTCCATGGCTACACCTTC. This codes for CATSDPGTVHGYTF.

The V call is TRBV9, the J call TRBJ2-5; 10 bases are a match to TRBD2. CDR3 length equals 18 residues. Per the germline V gene, CDR1 is SGDLS and CDR2 is YYNGEE. V dropped 2 bases and J dropped 5; count of bases not matched to a gene: 15. CDR3 sequence reads: CASSVRSGGPNTGETQYF. In nucleotides, the CDR3 is TGTGCCAGCAGCGTCCGTAGCGGGGGGCCGAACACCGGGGAGACCCAGTACTTC. Drawing the rest from reference TRBV9 and TRBJ2-5, the complete variable domain is DSGVTQTPKHLITATGQRVTLRCSPRSGDLSVYWYQQSLDQGLQFLIQYYNGEERAKGNILERFSAQQFPDLHSELNLSSLELGDSALYFCASSVRSGGPNTGETQYFGPGTRLLVL.

This clonotype was counted many times. The chain recombines TRBV7-9 with TRBJ1-5; no reliable D call. V was cut by 5 bases and J by 7 bases, with 9 bases left in between. The CDR3 extends over 12 amino acids. Germline V CDR1 and CDR2: SEHNR, FQNEAQ (reference sequence). The CDR3, as DNA: TGTGCCAGCAGCAAAGGGTCACAGCCCCAGCATTTT. Amino acids: CASSKGSQPQHF. The full variable domain, in which reference TRBV7-9 and TRBJ1-5 provide the parts outside the CDR3, is DTGVSQNPRHKITKRGQNVTFRCDPISEHNRLYWYRQTLGQGPEFLTYFQNEAQLEKSRLLSDRFSAERPKGSFSTLEIQRTEQGDSAMYLCASSKGSQPQHFGDGTRLSIL.

In this sample, this clonotype turned up a few times. J is TRBJ2-3 and V is TRBV25-1; unclear D gene. V shed 6 bases and J shed 0 bases, with 13 bases lying between them. Germline values: CDR1 MGHDK, CDR2 SYGVNS. This CDR3 has 15 amino acids. The CDR3: CASRPTLPSTDTQYF. The CDR3 nucleotides read TGTGCCAGCAGACCCACGCTCCCTAGCACAGATACGCAGTATTTT. Variable domain in full (rest from reference TRBV25-1 and TRBJ2-3): EADIYQTPRYLVIGTGKKITLECSQTMGHDKMYWYQQDPGMELHLIHYSYGVNSTEKGDLSSESTVSRIRTEHFPLTLESARPSHTSQYLCASRPTLPSTDTQYFGPGTRLTVL.

The chain joins TRBV20-1 to TRBJ2-7, with 8 bases fitting TRBD1. Per the germline V gene, CDR1 is DFQATT and CDR2 is SNEGSKA (reference sequence). The CDR3 covers 13 residues. V lost 5 bases, J lost 4 bases, and 7 bases stayed unmatched. The CDR3 spells CSALTGAPYEQYF. CDR3 nucleotide sequence: TGCAGTGCTTTGACAGGGGCCCCTTACGAGCAGTACTTC.

This clonotype came up a few times. The chain carries TRBV25-1 and TRBJ2-2; a possible D gene is TRBD1 (5 bases). V lost 8 bases and J 7 bases, leaving 11 bases between the germline ends. Per germline, CDR1 MGHDK and CDR2 SYGVNS. There are 12 residues in the CDR3. DNA for the CDR3: TGTGCCAGCGGTCGAACAGGCGGGGAGCTGTTTTTT. It encodes CASGRTGGELFF.

The chain carries TRBV25-1 and TRBJ2-7; TRBD1 matches 7 bases. The germline CDR1 and CDR2 sequences are MGHDK and SYGVNS. V lost 8 bases, J lost 1 base, and 11 bases stayed unmatched. CDR3 length equals 15 residues. This CDR3 reads CASSIGTARSYEQYF. As DNA, the CDR3 is TGTGCCAGCTCCATTGGGACAGCAAGGTCCTACGAGCAGTACTTC.

This clonotype occurred a few times. This may be a read error, as it is one base from a much larger clone. V gene TRBV29-1 combines with J gene TRBJ1-1; 7 bases align to TRBD1. The CDR3 extends over 14 amino acids. After removal of 7 bases from V and 1 base from J, the junction contained 9 bases not matched to a gene. Germline lookup yields CDR1 SQVTM and CDR2 ANQGSEA. The CDR3 DNA reads as TGCAGCGGGGGGGGGACAGTCGAGAACACTGAAGCTTTCTTT. It codes for CSGGGTVENTEAFF.

The rearrangement uses TRBV2 and TRBJ1-2, with D possibly TRBD1 on 5 matching bases. V was trimmed by 6 bases and J by 7 bases, leaving 24 bases between them. From germline, CDR1 is SNHLY and CDR2 FYNNEI. CDR3 size: 16 residues. The CDR3 nucleotides are TGTGCCAGCAGCTTGGTCTATGCCGAGCTCGGGGGTGGCTACACCTTC. Amino acids: CASSLVYAELGGGYTF.

V usage is TRBV10-3 and J usage is TRBJ2-7, with TRBD2 matching over 8 bases. The CDR3 contains 15 residues. V lost 0 bases to trimming and J lost 6 bases; unmatched junction nucleotides: 7. Germline V lookup: CDR1 ENHRY, CDR2 SYGVKD. CDR3 sequence (DNA): TGTGCCATCAGTGAGTCGAGGAGCGGGAGTCCCGAGCAGTACTTC. It specifies CAISESRSGSPEQYF.

J is TRBJ1-1 and V is TRBV2, with TRBD1 matching over 7 bases. This CDR3 region has 14 residues. Trimming at V came to 3 bases and at J to 4 bases, leaving 5 bases not matched to a gene. Germline V gene sequence: CDR1 SNHLY, CDR2 FYNNEI. Here the CDR3 reads CASSETGSSTEAFF. CDR3 in DNA: TGTGCCAGCAGTGAGACAGGGTCTAGCACTGAAGCTTTCTTT.

The V and J genes are TRBV7-2 and TRBJ2-7; either TRBD1 or TRBD2 may fit D (5 bases each). The CDR3 consists of 13 residues. CDR1 is SGHTA and CDR2 is FQGNSA in the germline V gene. Trimming shortened V by 5 bases and J by 6 bases, and 14 bases separated the two germline ends. CDR3 amino acids: CASSQETGREQYF. CDR3 coding DNA: TGTGCCAGCAGCCAAGAAACGGGACGCGAGCAGTACTTC. Full variable domain (remainder filled in from reference TRBV7-2 and TRBJ2-7): GAGVSQSPSNKVTEKGKDVELRCDPISGHTALYWYRQSLGQGLEFLIYFQGNSAPDKSGLPSDRFSAERTGGSVSTLTIQRTQQEDSAVYLCASSQETGREQYFGPGTRLTVT.